The 30 T cell receptor beta chains presented below share a single source sample, sequenced in a study of CD8 T cells in ankylosing spondylitis. No antigen has been identified for these receptors. Whole-study results and caveats: A motif in TCR beta, a set of 8 or 9 highly homologous variants, appeared characteristic of ankylosing spondylitis blood.

MiXCR, run by TCRdb on the 5' RACE reads, gives a single entry per CDR3 protein. The data show more than 400,000 distinct CDR3 sequences, roughly 5.2% seen once. Material for sequencing was blood, either unsorted or a sorted T cell fraction (not recorded which). These receptors all come from a male donor with ankylosing spondylitis.

This clonotype was recorded at least ten times. The chain uses TRBV20-1 and TRBJ2-7; D may be TRBD1 (6 bases). Trimming took off 0 bases at V and 1 base at J, with 13 bases between the two ends. This CDR3 spans 15 amino acids. Germline V gene sequence: CDR1 DFQATT, CDR2 SNEGSKA (reference sequence). CDR3: CSARDPHRASYEQYF. The CDR3 bases are TGCAGTGCTAGAGACCCTCACAGGGCTTCCTACGAGCAGTACTTC.

This clonotype was observed many times. The chain is built from TRBV5-1 and TRBJ2-7; weak D call: TRBD2 (5 bases). From germline, CDR1 is SGHRS and CDR2 YFSETQ. V gave up 4 bases and J gave up 7 bases, with 18 bases separating them. The CDR3 covers 14 residues. CDR3 coding DNA: TGCGCCAGCAGCGTACGGACTGGCGCTGGGGAGCAGTACTTC. Its protein is CASSVRTGAGEQYF. Variable domain in full (rest from reference TRBV5-1 and TRBJ2-7): KAGVTQTPRYLIKTRGQQVTLSCSPISGHRSVSWYQQTPGQGLQFLFEYFSETQRNKGNFPGRFSGRQFSNSRSEMNVSTLELGDSALYLCASSVRTGAGEQYFGPGTRLTVT.

This clonotype showed up just a few times. This chain links TRBV7-9 with TRBJ2-7; 7 positions match TRBD2. There are 14 residues in the CDR3. Unmatched junction bases numbered 7, after V lost 2 bases and J lost 6 bases. The germline gives CDR1 SEHNR, CDR2 FQNEAQ (reference sequence). The CDR3 region is CASSLPGLVREQYF. CDR3 nucleotide sequence: TGTGCCAGCAGCTTACCCGGACTAGTTCGCGAGCAGTACTTC.

This clonotype was recorded many times. This chain uses TRBV5-1 with TRBJ2-1; 9 bases match TRBD2. Unmatched junction bases numbered 7, after V lost 0 bases and J lost 9 bases. Germline V lookup: CDR1 SGHRS, CDR2 YFSETQ. The CDR3 runs 15 residues. CDR3 sequence reads: CASSLVGLASGEQFF. For the CDR3, the DNA is TGCGCCAGCAGCTTGGTGGGACTAGCCTCCGGTGAGCAGTTCTTC.

The rearrangement links TRBV7-9 to TRBJ2-3; possible D gene TRBD2, 5 bases. The V end was cut by 1 base, the J end by 7 bases, with 12 bases between. The germline V gene has CDR1 SEHNR and CDR2 FQNEAQ (reference sequence). The CDR3 totals 14 residues. CDR3 nucleotide sequence: TGTGCCAGCAGCTTAGGCGGATCGGGGTATACGCAGTATTTT. This codes for CASSLGGSGYTQYF.

This clonotype was seen ten or more times. The rearrangement links TRBV20-1 to TRBJ1-1; TRBD1 might be the D (5 bases). Germline assignment: CDR1 DFQATT and CDR2 SNEGSKA (reference sequence). Trimming pared 1 base from V and 1 base from J, leaving 10 bases between. CDR3 length: 14 residues. The CDR3 DNA is TGCAGTGCTAGAGCTTTTCAGGGGAACACTGAAGCTTTCTTT. This encodes CSARAFQGNTEAFF.

This clonotype has a count of ten or more. The chain couples TRBV18 to TRBJ2-7; the D gene is possibly TRBD2 (6 bases). CDR3 length: 13 amino acids. Deletions cut 5 bases from V and 5 bases from J, with 13 bases between. CDR1 KGHSH and CDR2 LQKENI come from the germline V gene. CDR3 DNA sequence: TGTGCCAGCTCAACGGGACTGATGGACGAGCAGTACTTC. Encoded protein: CASSTGLMDEQYF.

This clonotype was recorded at least ten times. The chain combines TRBV18 with TRBJ2-1, with TRBD2 matching over 7 bases. Germline lookup yields CDR1 KGHSH and CDR2 LQKENI. This CDR3 has 15 amino acids. After removal of 3 bases from V and 1 base from J, the junction contained 3 bases not matched to a gene. The CDR3 is CASSPAGASYNEQFF. CDR3 in DNA: TGTGCCAGCTCACCGGCGGGAGCATCCTACAATGAGCAGTTCTTC.

This clonotype was seen ten or more times. CDR3 in amino acids: CSAPTLPYEQYF. The CDR3 bases are TGCAGTGCCCCGACCTTACCCTACGAGCAGTACTTC. V and J are TRBV20-1 and TRBJ2-7; no firm D call. Germline V lookup: CDR1 DFQATT, CDR2 SNEGSKA (reference sequence). The CDR3 is made up of 12 amino acids. Trimming pared 6 bases from V and 2 bases from J, leaving 11 bases between.

V and J are TRBV10-2 and TRBJ2-4, with 10 positions matching TRBD2. This CDR3 is built from 19 residues. V shed 8 bases, J shed 1 base, and the junction held 17 bases outside the gene matches. Germline values: CDR1 WSHSY, CDR2 SAAADI. The CDR3 DNA sequence: TGCGCCAGCCGCCCTCCGATTAAGCGGGAGGGTGGGGCCAAAAACATTCAGTACTTC. It codes for CASRPPIKREGGAKNIQYF.

This clonotype was observed many times. The chain is built from TRBV4-3 and TRBJ2-5; possibly TRBD1 for D (6 bases). Per germline, CDR1 LGHNA and CDR2 YSLEER. Trimming pared 2 bases from V and 0 bases from J, leaving 10 bases between. The length of the CDR3 is 15 residues. The CDR3 region has the DNA TGCGCCAGCAGCCAATATAACAGGGACCAAGAGACCCAGTACTTC. Translation: CASSQYNRDQETQYF.

This chain uses TRBV6-1 with TRBJ2-1, with D perhaps given as TRBD1 or TRBD2 (5 bases each). V was shortened by 5 bases and J by 5 bases, with 16 bases between the two germline ends. This CDR3 has 15 residues. Germline values: CDR1 MNHNS, CDR2 SASEGT. This CDR3 is CASSRDGQGHNEQFF. The CDR3 region has the DNA TGTGCCAGCAGTAGAGACGGGCAGGGACACAATGAGCAGTTCTTC.

Ten or more counts support this clonotype. The rearrangement joins TRBV7-2 to TRBJ2-7; no clear D. This CDR3 is built from 15 residues. Germline CDR1 SGHTA, CDR2 FQGNSA. V lost 2 bases, J lost 1 base, and 12 bases lay in between. Here the CDR3 reads CASSLTVAASYEQYF. In nucleotides, the CDR3 is TGTGCCAGCAGCTTAACAGTTGCAGCTTCCTACGAGCAGTACTTC.

This clonotype came up a few times. J is TRBJ2-1 and V is TRBV24-1; TRBD1 aligns across 9 bases. The J segment lost 2 bases and the V segment lost 6 bases, leaving 4 bases of the junction unmatched. The CDR3 is 15 amino acids. Germline-derived CDR1 and CDR2 are KGHDR and SFDVKD. The CDR3 sequence is CATSTRDRAYNEQFF. The CDR3 region has the DNA TGTGCCACCAGTACCCGGGACAGGGCCTACAATGAGCAGTTCTTC.

The gene calls are TRBV6-1 and TRBJ2-5; D remains ambiguous. Germline loops: CDR1 MNHNS, CDR2 SASEGT. Trimming pared 4 bases from V and 0 bases from J, leaving 9 bases between. The CDR3 loop spans 14 amino acids. The CDR3 DNA sequence: TGTGCCAGCAGTGGAACCTTGTACCAAGAGACCCAGTACTTC. It is translated as CASSGTLYQETQYF.

In its sample, this clonotype was seen many times. The chain has TRBV6-1 and TRBJ2-2; 10 bases line up with TRBD2. Germline CDR1 MNHNS, CDR2 SASEGT. The ends lost 6 bases at V and 3 bases at J; junction bases unmatched: 4. CDR3 length equals 15 residues. The CDR3, as DNA: TGTGCCAGCAGATGGACTAGCGGCGACACCGGGGAGCTGTTTTTT. Translating it yields CASRWTSGDTGELFF.

This clonotype was seen at least ten times. The chain uses TRBV7-2 and TRBJ2-5; D ambiguous. Germline V gene data show CDR1 as SGHTA and CDR2 as FQGNSA. CDR3 size: 12 residues. The ends were cut back, 0 bases at V and 10 bases at J, with 9 bases in the middle. CDR3 sequence reads: CASSLASLGQYF. Here the CDR3 DNA reads TGTGCCAGCAGCTTAGCGTCGTTGGGCCAGTACTTC.

Ten or more counts support this clonotype. The rearrangement joins TRBV7-2 to TRBJ2-3; the D gene could be TRBD1 or TRBD2 (6 bases each). The CDR3 totals 16 residues. From germline, CDR1 is SGHTA and CDR2 FQGNSA. V lost 5 bases and J lost 1, with 16 bases in between. The CDR3 sequence is CASSPRGHRGTDTQYF. For the CDR3, the DNA is TGTGCCAGCAGCCCGCGGGGACATCGGGGCACAGATACGCAGTATTTT.

There are many counts of this clonotype. This chain links TRBV6-5 with TRBJ1-4; D not resolved. CDR1 and CDR2 (germline): MNHEY, SVGAGI. The CDR3 covers 16 residues. V was trimmed by 2 bases and J by 0 bases, leaving 10 bases between them. In DNA, the CDR3 is TGTGCCAGCAGTTACCCCGACCTTGCAACTAATGAAAAACTGTTTTTT. Protein: CASSYPDLATNEKLFF.

This clonotype was counted at least ten times. V gene TRBV20-1 combines with J gene TRBJ2-7; tentatively, D is TRBD2 (6 bases). Germline CDR1 and CDR2: DFQATT and SNEGSKA (reference sequence). V was clipped by 5 bases and J by 2 bases, with 16 bases between them. The CDR3 is 14 amino acids. Here the CDR3 reads CSAHPVGGTYEQYF. CDR3 DNA: TGCAGTGCTCATCCCGTCGGGGGTACCTACGAGCAGTACTTC.

This sequence joins TRBV7-2 and TRBJ1-5, with TRBD1 as a possible D gene (5 bases). Trimming cost V 1 base and J 5 bases, with 15 bases left between them. Germline V gene data show CDR1 as SGHTA and CDR2 as FQGNSA. CDR3 size: 16 residues. DNA for the CDR3: TGTGCCAGCAGCTTAGGGGGGTACGGCGGGGATCAGCCCCAGCATTTT. As protein: CASSLGGYGGDQPQHF.

This clonotype was detected many times. CDR3 bases: TGTGCCAGCAGTTCTCGGGGAACAGGGGCGGAGGAAAAACTGTTTTTT. Amino acid sequence: CASSSRGTGAEEKLFF. The chain links TRBV27 to TRBJ1-4; 7 bases map to TRBD1. CDR1 and CDR2 from the germline V gene are MNHEY and SMNVEV (reference sequence). Unmatched junction bases numbered 13, after V lost 4 bases and J lost 8 bases. The length of the CDR3 is 16 residues.

This clonotype was observed many times. The V gene is TRBV5-1, the J gene TRBJ2-4, with D unclear. Trimming pared 4 bases from V and 2 bases from J, leaving 13 bases between. The CDR3 is 15 residues long. CDR1 SGHRS and CDR2 YFSETQ come from the germline V gene. In DNA form, the CDR3 reads TGCGCCAGCAGCCCACTGGAGAGAACCAAAAACATTCAGTACTTC. Translated, it gives CASSPLERTKNIQYF.

This clonotype was detected many times. This chain joins TRBV6-1 and TRBJ2-7; 10 nucleotides line up with TRBD1. V dropped 6 bases and J dropped 7; count of bases not matched to a gene: 9. CDR1 and CDR2 (germline): MNHNS, SASEGT. The CDR3 is made up of 14 amino acids. DNA of the CDR3: TGTGCCAGCAGAGCGGGACAGGGGCTTTTTGAGCAGTACTTC. This gives the protein CASRAGQGLFEQYF.

This clonotype was seen ten or more times. This chain links TRBV4-2 with TRBJ2-5, with a possible D match to TRBD2 (6 bases). In germline, CDR1 is LGHNA, CDR2 YNFKEQ. Trimming stripped 3 bases from V and 7 bases from J, with 15 bases between. This CDR3 is 14 amino acids long. The CDR3 DNA sequence: TGTGCCAGCAGCCAGGCGGGACGCCCGCCGACCCAGTACTTC. This translates into CASSQAGRPPTQYF.

This clonotype has only a few counts. The genes are TRBV18 and TRBJ2-7; D gene unclear. The V end lost 1 base, the J end lost 2 bases, and 9 bases lay between the germline ends. Germline-derived CDR1 and CDR2 are KGHSH and LQKENI. The CDR3 runs to 14 residues. The CDR3 region is CASSPRGSPYEQYF. CDR3 nucleotide sequence: TGTGCCAGCTCACCACGCGGCAGTCCCTACGAGCAGTACTTC.

This clonotype was seen many times. The chain couples TRBV4-3 to TRBJ2-1; D possibly matches TRBD1 or TRBD2 (5 bases each). CDR1 is LGHNA, CDR2 YSLEER, per germline. This CDR3 contains 16 residues. The V end lost 4 bases, the J end lost 7 bases, and 20 bases lay between the germline ends. As DNA, the CDR3 is TGCGCCAGCAGCCGGGGTAGTGGGGGAGTGCGGAATGAGCAGTTCTTC. This encodes CASSRGSGGVRNEQFF.

The table lists this clonotype with many counts. The chain employs TRBV20-1 and TRBJ2-5; 7 nucleotides align to TRBD2. Germline V lookup: CDR1 DFQATT, CDR2 SNEGSKA (reference sequence). After removal of 2 bases from V and 1 base from J, the junction contained 7 bases not matched to a gene. The CDR3 extends over 15 amino acids. The chain's CDR3 is CSARLAGTTQETQYF. Here the CDR3 DNA reads TGCAGTGCTAGATTGGCCGGGACTACCCAAGAGACCCAGTACTTC.

V gene TRBV7-9 combines with J gene TRBJ1-5, with D maybe TRBD1 (5 bases). CDR3 length equals 15 residues. CDR1 SEHNR and CDR2 FQNEAQ come from the germline V gene (reference sequence). V lost 5 bases, J lost 1 base, and 12 bases lay in between. In nucleotides, the CDR3 is TGTGCCAGCAGCCTAACCGGACACAGCAATCAGCCCCAGCATTTT. Translating gives CASSLTGHSNQPQHF.

This clonotype was seen repeatedly, ten times or more. The chain uses TRBV11-1 and TRBJ1-5; 9 positions match TRBD1. J was trimmed by 0 bases and V by 3 bases; bases with no gene match: 9. The CDR3 runs to 18 residues. The germline V gene encodes CDR1 SGHAT and CDR2 FQDESV (reference sequence). Here the CDR3 reads CASSLGGTGFVSNQPQHF. Written as DNA, the CDR3 is TGTGCCAGCAGCTTGGGCGGGACAGGGTTTGTTAGCAATCAGCCCCAGCATTTT.